The source of this T cell receptor beta chain is a study of T cell responses to AZD1222 COVID-19 vaccine. Points from the study as a whole: There were repertoire samples only from the period after the peak T cell response. The study found vaccine-associated CD4 TCRs spanning spike, dominant at 160-218 and 743-854. Vaccination with two AZD1222 doses was followed by a rise in Spike-specific TCR breadth and depth.

This table comes from immunoSEQ multiplex PCR, and its TCRdb copy is limited to in-frame clones, with some not included. This sample has just under 150,000 clones; approximately 86% occur once, and the top ten carry approximately 5%. Researchers grouped second doses given at about 4 or about 12 weeks into one pool. Trimming removed 6 bases from V and 6 bases from J; junction bases left unmatched: 9. The germline V gene encodes CDR1 SGHRS and CDR2 YFSETQ. The CDR3 runs to 15 residues. As for this clone: Its antigen is still unknown.

The gene calls are TRBV5-1 and TRBJ2-1; 10 positions agree with TRBD2. The material sequenced was peripheral blood, taken 28 days after the second AZD1222 dose. This receptor was taken from an adult who received the AZD1222 COVID-19 vaccine. CDR3: CASKSEAGGVNEQFF. Here the CDR3 DNA reads TGCGCCAGCAAGTCAGAAGCGGGAGGGGTCAATGAGCAGTTCTTC. The variable domain in full, completed from reference TRBV5-1 and TRBJ2-1, reads KAGVTQTPRYLIKTRGQQVTLSCSPISGHRSVSWYQQTPGQGLQFLFEYFSETQRNKGNFPGRFSGRQFSNSRSEMNVSTLELGDSALYLCASKSEAGGVNEQFFGPGTRLTVL.